This T cell receptor beta chain was obtained from a study of blood T cell repertoires in COVID-19. Study context: Nucleic acid was either cDNA or gDNA, and it came from T cells, B-cell-depleted T cells, or PBMCs.

This clone occurred a few times. In the study's own analysis: How many nucleated cells were present was estimated from reference gene primer amplification. Profiled with immunoSEQ multiplex PCR; TCRdb holds only in-frame clones, not every one. V, J and clone size are taken as reported in that table, and D and trimming were inferred from the DNA itself. The sample carries a few hundred thousand clones, 75% to 90% recorded once. The CDR3 covers 19 residues. Germline V gene lookup returns CDR1 LNHDA and CDR2 SQIVND (reference sequence). The junction had 8 bases not matched to a gene; V was cut back by 4 bases and J by 0 bases.

Source material: PBMCs or T cells enriched from blood (not recorded which). This rearrangement joins TRBV19 to TRBJ2-4; 14 bases match TRBD2. This sequence was found in a woman between 18 and 29 years old who had recovered from COVID-19. This CDR3 reads CASSTQGLAGALAKNIQYF. CDR3 nucleotides: TGTGCCAGTAGTACTCAGGGACTAGCGGGGGCCCTAGCCAAAAACATTCAGTACTTC.